What follows is one TCR beta chain and its context. Its target is not known. The J segment lost 4 bases and the V segment lost 5 bases, leaving 3 bases of the junction unmatched. This CDR3 has 13 residues. In germline, CDR1 is LNHDA, CDR2 SQIVND (reference sequence). TCRdb's copy holds only in-frame clones and misses some; the assay was immunoSEQ multiplex PCR. The table lists 100,000 or so clones, over 80% of them singletons. This entry belongs to a study of T cell responses to AZD1222 COVID-19 vaccine. Findings and limits, study-wide: Of the AZD1222 recipients, only five to seven were seropositive at baseline. Increased Spike-specific TCR breadth and depth were observed after two AZD1222 doses. Reportedly, nearly half of unique spike TCRs recognized epitopes outside B.1.351/B.1.1.7 mutations.

Source: peripheral blood, taken on day 0 of AZD1222 vaccination. The receptor's source is an adult in good health. The rearrangement links TRBV19 to TRBJ1-1; 8 bases fit TRBD1. The CDR3 sequence: CASSLGTGTEAFF. The CDR3 DNA reads TGTGCCAGTAGTCTTGGGACAGGCACTGAAGCTTTCTTT.